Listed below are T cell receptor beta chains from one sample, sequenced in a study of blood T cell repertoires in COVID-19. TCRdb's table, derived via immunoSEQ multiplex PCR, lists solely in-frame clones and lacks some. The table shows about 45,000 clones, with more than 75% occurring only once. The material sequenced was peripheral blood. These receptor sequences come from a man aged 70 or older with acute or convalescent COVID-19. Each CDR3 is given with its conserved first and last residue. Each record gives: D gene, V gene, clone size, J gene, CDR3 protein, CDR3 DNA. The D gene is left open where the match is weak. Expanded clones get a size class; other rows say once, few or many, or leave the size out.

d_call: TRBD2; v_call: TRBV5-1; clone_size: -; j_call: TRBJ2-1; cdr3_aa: CASSLTSGTLNEQFF; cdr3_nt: TGCGCCAGCAGCTTGACTAGCGGTACCCTCAATGAGCAGTTCTTC
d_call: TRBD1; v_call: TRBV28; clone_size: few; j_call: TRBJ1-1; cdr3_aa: CASSSGQGGTEAFF; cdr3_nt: TGTGCCAGCAGTTCGGGACAGGGGGGGACTGAAGCTTTCTTT
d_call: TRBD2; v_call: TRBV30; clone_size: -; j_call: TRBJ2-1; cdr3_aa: CAWSRGLAGVSYNEQFF; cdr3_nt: TGTGCCTGGAGTCGGGGGCTAGCGGGGGTCTCCTACAATGAGCAGTTCTTC
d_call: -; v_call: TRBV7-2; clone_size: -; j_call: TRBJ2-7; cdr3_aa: CASSLEGDRRYEQYF; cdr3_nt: TGTGCCAGCAGCTTAGAGGGTGACAGACGCTACGAGCAGTACTTC
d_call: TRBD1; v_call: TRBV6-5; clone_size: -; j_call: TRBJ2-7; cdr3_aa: CASRDRTSYEQYF; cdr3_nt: TGTGCCAGCCGGGACAGGACCTCCTACGAGCAGTACTTC
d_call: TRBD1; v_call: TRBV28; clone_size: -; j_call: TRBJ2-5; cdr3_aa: CASSFIRDRRIPVVQETQYF; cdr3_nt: TGTGCCAGCAGTTTCATAAGGGACAGACGGATTCCGGTTGTCCAAGAGACCCAGTACTTC
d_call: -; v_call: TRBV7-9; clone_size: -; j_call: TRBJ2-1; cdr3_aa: CASSTPLWGESSYNEQFF; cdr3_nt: TGTGCCAGCAGCACTCCCCTATGGGGGGAAAGCTCCTACAATGAGCAGTTCTTC
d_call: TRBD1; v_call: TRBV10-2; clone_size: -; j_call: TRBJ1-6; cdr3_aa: CASSRQGANSPLHF; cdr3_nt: TGCGCCAGCAGTAGACAGGGGGCAAATTCACCCCTCCACTTT
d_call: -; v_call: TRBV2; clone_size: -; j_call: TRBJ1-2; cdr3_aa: CASSEFGTNYGYTF; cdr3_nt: TGTGCCAGCAGTGAATTCGGGACAAACTATGGCTACACCTTC
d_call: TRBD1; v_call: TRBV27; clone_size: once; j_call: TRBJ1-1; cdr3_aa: CASSLVGQGTLNTEAFF; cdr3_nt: TGTGCCAGCAGTTTAGTGGGACAGGGTACTTTGAACACTGAAGCTTTCTTT
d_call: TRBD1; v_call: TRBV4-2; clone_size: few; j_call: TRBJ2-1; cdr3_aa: CASSQPGQAPGQFF; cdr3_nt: TGTGCCAGCAGCCAGCCGGGACAGGCCCCGGGGCAGTTCTTC
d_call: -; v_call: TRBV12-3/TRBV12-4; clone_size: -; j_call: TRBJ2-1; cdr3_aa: CASGSRQGLQFF; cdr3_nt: TGTGCCAGCGGTTCCCGCCAGGGATTGCAGTTCTTC
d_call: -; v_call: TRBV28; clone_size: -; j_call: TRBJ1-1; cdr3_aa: CASSHPMNTEAFF; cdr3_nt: TGTGCCAGCAGTCATCCCATGAACACTGAAGCTTTCTTT
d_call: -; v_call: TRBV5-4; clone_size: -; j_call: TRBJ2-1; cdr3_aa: CASSERDTTNEQFF; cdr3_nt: TGTGCCAGCAGCGAGAGGGACACTACCAATGAGCAGTTCTTC
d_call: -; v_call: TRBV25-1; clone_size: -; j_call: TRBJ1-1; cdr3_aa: CASSQLTRREAFF; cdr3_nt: TGTGCCAGCAGTCAACTAACACGTCGTGAAGCTTTCTTT
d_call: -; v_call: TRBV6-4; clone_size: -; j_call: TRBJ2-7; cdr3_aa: CASSEEAAYYEQYF; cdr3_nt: TGTGCCAGCAGTGAAGAGGCAGCCTACTACGAGCAGTACTTC
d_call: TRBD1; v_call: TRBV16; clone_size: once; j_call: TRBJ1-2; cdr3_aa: CASSLNGQGAGGYTF; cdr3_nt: TGTGCCAGCAGCCTCAACGGCCAGGGGGCTGGCGGCTACACCTTC
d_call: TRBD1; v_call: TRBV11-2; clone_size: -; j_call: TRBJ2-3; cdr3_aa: CASSPNRGLTDTQYF; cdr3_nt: TGTGCCAGCAGCCCTAACAGGGGGCTAACAGATACGCAGTATTTT
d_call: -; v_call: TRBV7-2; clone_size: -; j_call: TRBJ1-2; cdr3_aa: CASSFRGGETLLGYTF; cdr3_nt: TGTGCCAGCAGCTTTCGAGGGGGTGAGACATTATTGGGCTACACCTTC
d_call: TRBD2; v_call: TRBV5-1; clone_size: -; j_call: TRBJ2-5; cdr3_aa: CASSPSGGAGETQYF; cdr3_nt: TGCGCCAGCAGCCCCAGCGGGGGGGCCGGAGAGACCCAGTACTTC
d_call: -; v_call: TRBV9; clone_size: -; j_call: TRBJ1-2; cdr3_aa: CASSVQGAYGYTF; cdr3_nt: TGTGCCAGCAGCGTGCAGGGTGCCTATGGCTACACCTTC
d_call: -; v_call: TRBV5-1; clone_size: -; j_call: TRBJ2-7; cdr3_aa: CASTHPGEGEQYF; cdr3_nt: TGCGCCAGCACCCACCCAGGGGAAGGTGAGCAGTACTTC
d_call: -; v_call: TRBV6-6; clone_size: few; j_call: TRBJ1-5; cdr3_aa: CASRLSGTQHF; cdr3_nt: TGTGCCAGCAGGTTGAGCGGGACCCAGCATTTT
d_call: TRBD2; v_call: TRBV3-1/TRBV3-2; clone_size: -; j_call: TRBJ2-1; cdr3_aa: CASRPGLDYNEQFF; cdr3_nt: TGTGCCAGCAGGCCGGGACTAGATTACAATGAGCAGTTCTTC
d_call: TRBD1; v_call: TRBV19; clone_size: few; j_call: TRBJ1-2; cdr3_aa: CASSMAGGAHGYTF; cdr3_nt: TGTGCCAGTAGTATGGCAGGGGGCGCGCATGGCTACACCTTC
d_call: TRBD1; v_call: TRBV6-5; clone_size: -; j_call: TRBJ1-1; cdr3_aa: CASRLRQGRGTEAFF; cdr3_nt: TGTGCCAGCAGACTCAGACAGGGAAGGGGCACTGAAGCTTTCTTT
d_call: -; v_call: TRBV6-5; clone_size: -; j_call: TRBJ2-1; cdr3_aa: CASSSEGKRFF; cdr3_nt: TGTGCCAGCAGTTCGGAGGGGAAGAGGTTCTTC
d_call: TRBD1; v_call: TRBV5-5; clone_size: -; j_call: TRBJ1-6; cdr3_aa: CASRRTGAGETSPLHF; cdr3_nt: TGTGCCAGCAGACGGACAGGGGCAGGGGAGACCTCACCCCTCCACTTT
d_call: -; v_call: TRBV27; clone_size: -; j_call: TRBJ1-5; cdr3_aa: CASSHFYSEGNQPQHF; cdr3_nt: TGTGCCAGCAGTCATTTCTACTCGGAGGGCAATCAGCCCCAGCATTTT
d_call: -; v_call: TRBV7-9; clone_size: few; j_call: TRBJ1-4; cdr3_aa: CASSLGGGEKLFF; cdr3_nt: TGTGCCAGCAGCTTAGGGGGCGGTGAAAAACTGTTTTTT
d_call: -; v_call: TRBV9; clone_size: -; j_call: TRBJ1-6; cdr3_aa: CASSVTDSSYNSPLHF; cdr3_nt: TGTGCCAGCAGCGTTACTGACAGCTCCTATAATTCACCCCTCCACTTT
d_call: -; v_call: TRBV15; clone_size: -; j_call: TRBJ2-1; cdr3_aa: CATSRDPGSYNEQFF; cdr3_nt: TGTGCCACCAGCAGAGACCCGGGTAGTTACAATGAGCAGTTCTTC
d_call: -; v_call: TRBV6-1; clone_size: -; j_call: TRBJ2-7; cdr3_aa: CASSEASSYEQYF; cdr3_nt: TGTGCCAGCAGTGAAGCGAGTAGCTACGAGCAGTACTTC
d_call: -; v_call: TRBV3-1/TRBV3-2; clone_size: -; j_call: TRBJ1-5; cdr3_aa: CASSFRDQPQHF; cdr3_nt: TGTGCCAGCAGCTTCAGGGATCAGCCCCAGCATTTT
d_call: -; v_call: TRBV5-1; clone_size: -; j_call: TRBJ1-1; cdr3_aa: CASSLGGQGGTEAFF; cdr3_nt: TGCGCCAGCAGCTTGGGGGGTCAGGGAGGCACTGAAGCTTTCTTT
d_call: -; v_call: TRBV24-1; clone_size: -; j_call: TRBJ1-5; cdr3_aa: CATSDSGRGQPQHF; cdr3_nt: TGTGCCACCAGTGATTCGGGTCGAGGTCAGCCCCAGCATTTT
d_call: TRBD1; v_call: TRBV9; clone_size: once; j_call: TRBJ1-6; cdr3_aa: CASSAGADRSSPLHF; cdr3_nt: TGTGCCAGCAGCGCGGGGGCGGACAGGAGTTCACCCCTCCACTTT
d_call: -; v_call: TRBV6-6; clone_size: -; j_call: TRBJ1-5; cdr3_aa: CASSYRGGEPQHF; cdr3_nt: TGTGCCAGCAGTTACAGGGGAGGCGAGCCCCAGCATTTT
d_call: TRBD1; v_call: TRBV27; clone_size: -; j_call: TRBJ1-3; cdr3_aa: CASSLSGTGIGNTIYF; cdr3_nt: TGTGCCAGCAGTTTGTCCGGGACAGGGATTGGAAACACCATATATTTT
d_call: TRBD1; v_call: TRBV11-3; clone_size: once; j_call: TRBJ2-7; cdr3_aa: CASSSYTGGEQYF; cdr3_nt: TGTGCCAGCAGCTCCTATACAGGGGGGGAGCAGTACTTC
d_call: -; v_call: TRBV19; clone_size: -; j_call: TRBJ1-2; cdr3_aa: CASSPSSGYGYTF; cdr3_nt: TGTGCCAGTAGTCCCTCATCGGGGTATGGCTACACCTTC
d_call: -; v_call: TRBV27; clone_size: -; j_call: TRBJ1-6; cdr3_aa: CASSLRAGGDNSPLHF; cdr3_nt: TGTGCCAGCAGTTTAAGGGCGGGAGGGGATAATTCACCCCTCCACTTT
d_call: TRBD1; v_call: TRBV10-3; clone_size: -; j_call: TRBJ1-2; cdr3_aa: CAISDFARQGARYGYTF; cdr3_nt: TGTGCCATCAGTGACTTCGCCCGACAGGGGGCGCGGTATGGCTACACCTTC
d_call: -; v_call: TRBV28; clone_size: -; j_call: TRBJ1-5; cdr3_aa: CASLPGGINQPQHF; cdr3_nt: TGTGCCAGCCTCCCTGGGGGCATCAATCAGCCCCAGCATTTT
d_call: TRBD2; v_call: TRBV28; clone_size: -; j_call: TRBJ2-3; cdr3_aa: CASSSWTSGGVFSSTDTQYF; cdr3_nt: TGTGCCAGCAGTTCCTGGACTAGCGGGGGGGTTTTTTCTAGCACAGATACGCAGTATTTT
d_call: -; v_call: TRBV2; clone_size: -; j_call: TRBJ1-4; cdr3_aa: CASSDLQITTNEKLFF; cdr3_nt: TGTGCCAGCAGTGACCTTCAGATCACAACTAATGAAAAACTGTTTTTT
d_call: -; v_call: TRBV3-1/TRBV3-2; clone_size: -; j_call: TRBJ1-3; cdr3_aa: CASSQRGTRGNTIYF; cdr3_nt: TGTGCCAGCAGCCAAAGGGGGACACGTGGAAACACCATATATTTT
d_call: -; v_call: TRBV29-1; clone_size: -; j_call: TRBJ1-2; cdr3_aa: CSVERRGGYTF; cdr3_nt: TGCAGCGTTGAAAGGCGGGGAGGCTACACCTTC
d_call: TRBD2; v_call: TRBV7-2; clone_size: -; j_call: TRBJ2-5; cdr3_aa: CASSQIGGEEETQYF; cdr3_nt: TGTGCCAGCAGTCAGATCGGGGGGGAGGAGGAGACCCAGTACTTC
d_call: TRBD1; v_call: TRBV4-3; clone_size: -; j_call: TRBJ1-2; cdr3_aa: CASSGQGAQSHMDGYTF; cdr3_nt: TGCGCCAGCAGCGGACAGGGGGCGCAAAGTCATATGGATGGCTACACCTTC
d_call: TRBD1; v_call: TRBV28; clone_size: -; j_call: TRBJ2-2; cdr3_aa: CASRGTGKTGELFF; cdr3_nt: TGTGCCAGCCGCGGGACAGGGAAAACCGGGGAGCTGTTTTTT
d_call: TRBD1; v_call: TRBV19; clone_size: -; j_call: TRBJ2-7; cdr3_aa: CAIPTRQGVSYEQYF; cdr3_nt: TGTGCCATCCCGACGAGACAGGGAGTCTCCTACGAGCAGTACTTC
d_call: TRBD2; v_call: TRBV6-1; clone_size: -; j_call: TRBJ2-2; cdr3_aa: CASSGSSGGAQTGELFF; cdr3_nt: TGTGCCAGCAGTGGGAGTAGCGGGGGGGCCCAGACCGGGGAGCTGTTTTTT
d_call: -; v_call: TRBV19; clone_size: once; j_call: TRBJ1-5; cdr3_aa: CASSIGPYGNQPQHF; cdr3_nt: TGTGCCAGTAGTATTGGGCCATACGGCAATCAGCCCCAGCATTTT
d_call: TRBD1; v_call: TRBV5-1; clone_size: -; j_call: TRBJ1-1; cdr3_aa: CASSPGTGNTEAFF; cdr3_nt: TGCGCCAGCAGCCCGGGGACAGGGAACACTGAAGCTTTCTTT